A single sample is the source of the 17 T cell receptor beta chains below, sequenced in a study of blood T cell repertoires in COVID-19. This table comes from immunoSEQ multiplex PCR, and its TCRdb copy is limited to in-frame clones, with some not included. This table has some 73,000 clones, 77% appearing once. Sequencing used peripheral blood. These receptors came from an older man with COVID-19, enrolled during active disease.

The J gene is TRBJ2-7, the V gene TRBV3-1 (or the pseudogene TRBV3-2); a possible D gene is TRBD2 (5 bases). The germline V gene has CDR1 LGHDT and CDR2 YNNKEL (reference sequence). There are 15 residues in the CDR3. With 3 bases removed from V and 3 bases from J, the gap between germline ends came to 15 bases. The CDR3 region has the DNA TGTGCCAGCAGCCACTCCAGCGGCAGAAACTACGAGCAGTACTTC. It translates to CASSHSSGRNYEQYF.

There are a few counts of this clone. This chain uses TRBV28 with TRBJ2-7, with D perhaps TRBD1 (6 bases). The CDR3 totals 15 residues. Germline assignment: CDR1 MDHEN and CDR2 SYDVKM. The V end lost 8 bases, the J end lost 4 bases, and 21 bases lay between the germline ends. The CDR3 nucleotides read TGTGCCAGCGGAGGAAGGGGCGCAGGGGTTTACGAGCAGTACTTC. This codes for CASGGRGAGVYEQYF. Looking up the rest from reference TRBV28 and TRBJ2-7 gives the full variable domain: DVKVTQSSRYLVKRTGEKVFLECVQDMDHENMFWYRQDPGLGLRLIYFSYDVKMKEKGDIPEGYSVSREKKERFSLILESASTNQTSMYLCASGGRGAGVYEQYFGPGTRLTVT.

The genes are TRBV27 and TRBJ2-7; 8 bases are a match to TRBD2. The CDR3 has 15 amino acids. The germline V gene has CDR1 MNHEY and CDR2 SMNVEV (reference sequence). V shed 6 bases and J 3 bases; nucleotides not matched to a gene: 10. This chain's CDR3 is CASSRTSGKLYEQYF. CDR3 nucleotides: TGTGCCAGCAGCCGTACTAGCGGAAAGCTCTACGAGCAGTACTTC.

This rearrangement joins TRBV10-3 to TRBJ1-1; D perhaps matches TRBD1 (5 bases). The germline CDR1 and CDR2 sequences are ENHRY and SYGVKD. V gave up 6 bases and J gave up 0 bases, with 11 bases separating them. The CDR3 runs to 14 residues. In nucleotides, the CDR3 is TGTGCCATCAGCAAAACAGGTCTGAACACTGAAGCTTTCTTT. Translation gives CAISKTGLNTEAFF.

V is TRBV9 and J is TRBJ1-6; D might be TRBD1 (5 bases). The CDR3 spans 16 residues. The V end lost 0 bases, the J end lost 4 bases, and 11 bases lay between the germline ends. Germline-derived CDR1 and CDR2 are SGDLS and YYNGEE. Here the CDR3 reads CASSVGGSHYNSPLHF. The CDR3 DNA sequence: TGTGCCAGCAGCGTAGGGGGCAGCCATTATAATTCACCCCTCCACTTT.

In this sample, this clone turned up a few times. V and J are TRBV6-5 and TRBJ2-1; 10 bases are a match to TRBD2. This CDR3 has 13 amino acids. The trim removed 7 bases at V and 7 bases at J, leaving 4 bases unmatched. The germline CDR1 and CDR2 sequences are MNHEY and SVGAGI. As DNA, the CDR3 is TGTGCCAGCACCTTAGCGGGAGGTAATGAGCAGTTCTTC. Translated, it gives CASTLAGGNEQFF.

CDR3 loop: CSVGGQLNTEAFF. Here the CDR3 DNA reads TGCAGCGTTGGTGGACAGCTGAACACTGAAGCTTTCTTT. J is TRBJ1-1 and V is TRBV29-1, with a weak D call TRBD1 (6 bases). Germline CDR1 is SQVTM and CDR2 is ANQGSEA. The germline V and J ends were trimmed by 4 bases and 0 bases, with 9 bases remaining between them. The length of the CDR3 is 13 residues.

CDR3: CASSFGQGFFEQYF. The CDR3 DNA sequence: TGCGCCAGCAGCTTCGGACAGGGGTTTTTCGAGCAGTACTTC. The chain carries TRBV5-1 and TRBJ2-7; 9 bases line up with TRBD1. CDR1 SGHRS and CDR2 YFSETQ come from the germline V gene. This CDR3 is built from 14 residues. V trimming: 2 bases; J trimming: 6 bases; junction bases outside the gene matches: 6.

The chain joins TRBV29-1 to TRBJ2-3, with a possible D match to TRBD2 (5 bases). V lost 5 bases and J 2 bases, leaving 23 bases between the germline ends. Germline V gene lookup returns CDR1 SQVTM and CDR2 ANQGSEA. This CDR3 contains 17 residues. CDR3: CSVTRSQGGWFTDTQYF. The CDR3 coding sequence is TGCAGCGTTACCCGGAGTCAAGGCGGGTGGTTCACAGATACGCAGTATTTT.

This clone was seen a single time. The V and J genes are TRBV25-1 and TRBJ2-3, with 9 bases aligning to TRBD2. V was clipped by 3 bases and J by 2 bases; unmatched bases: 6. Germline V lookup: CDR1 MGHDK, CDR2 SYGVNS. The CDR3 totals 16 residues. CDR3 region: CASSDTLAGFTDTQYF. CDR3 coding DNA: TGTGCCAGCAGTGATACTCTAGCGGGATTCACAGATACGCAGTATTTT.

V gene TRBV4-3 combines with J gene TRBJ2-1, with 10 bases lining up with TRBD2. The germline gives CDR1 LGHNA, CDR2 YSLEER. The CDR3 has 17 amino acids. The V segment lost 0 bases and the J segment 7 bases; nucleotides outside the gene matches: 9. CDR3: CASSQDGLAGVLNEQFF. CDR3 sequence (DNA): TGCGCCAGCAGCCAAGATGGGCTAGCGGGAGTCCTGAATGAGCAGTTCTTC.

This chain links TRBV11-2 with TRBJ2-1; a possible D gene is TRBD1 (6 bases). Trimming shortened V by 6 bases and J by 0 bases, and 18 bases separated the two germline ends. This CDR3 has 17 residues. The germline CDR1 and CDR2 sequences are SGHAT and FQNNGV. The CDR3 here is CASRAGQTQSSYNEQFF. In DNA, the CDR3 is TGTGCCAGCAGAGCTGGACAGACACAAAGCTCCTACAATGAGCAGTTCTTC.

The genes are TRBV3-1 (or the pseudogene TRBV3-2) and TRBJ1-5, with TRBD1 matching over 8 bases. The trim removed 4 bases at V and 4 bases at J, leaving 6 bases unmatched. The CDR3 is 15 residues long. In germline, CDR1 is LGHDT, CDR2 YNNKEL (reference sequence). For the CDR3, the DNA is TGTGCCAGCAGCCCCCAGGGGGCGTTAAATCAGCCCCAGCATTTT. This gives the protein CASSPQGALNQPQHF.

This sequence joins TRBV9 and TRBJ1-3, with 9 bases identical to TRBD1. The CDR3 spans 15 residues. The V and J ends lost 6 bases and 2 bases, in that order; junction bases with no gene match: 6. From germline, CDR1 is SGDLS and CDR2 YYNGEE. The CDR3 bases are TGTGCCAGCACCCCTGGACAGGGGACTGGAAACACCATATATTTT. Its protein product is CASTPGQGTGNTIYF.

The chain carries TRBV2 and TRBJ2-7; 9 bases are a match to TRBD2. This CDR3 contains 14 residues. Per the germline V gene, CDR1 is SNHLY and CDR2 is FYNNEI. Trimming at V came to 4 bases and at J to 2 bases, leaving 3 bases not matched to a gene. The CDR3 nucleotides are TGTGCCAGCAGTGCCCTAGCGGGGACCTACGAGCAGTACTTC. Amino acid sequence: CASSALAGTYEQYF.

The genes are TRBV15 and TRBJ2-5, with D tentatively TRBD2 (6 bases). The germline CDR1 and CDR2 sequences are LNHNV and YYDKDF (reference sequence). The CDR3 is 13 amino acids. Deletions cut 6 bases from V and 0 bases from J, with 8 bases between. The CDR3 region has the DNA TGTGCCACCAGGTGGGGGGACCAAGAGACCCAGTACTTC. It codes for CATRWGDQETQYF.

The chain recombines TRBV4-2 with TRBJ2-1, with D perhaps matching TRBD2 (5 bases). CDR3 length equals 15 residues. Germline V gene data show CDR1 as LGHNA and CDR2 as YNFKEQ. V dropped 4 bases and J dropped 2 bases, with 12 bases sitting between them. DNA of the CDR3: TGTGCCAGCAGCCGTCTCTCCGGGACCTACAATGAGCAGTTCTTC. Translation: CASSRLSGTYNEQFF.